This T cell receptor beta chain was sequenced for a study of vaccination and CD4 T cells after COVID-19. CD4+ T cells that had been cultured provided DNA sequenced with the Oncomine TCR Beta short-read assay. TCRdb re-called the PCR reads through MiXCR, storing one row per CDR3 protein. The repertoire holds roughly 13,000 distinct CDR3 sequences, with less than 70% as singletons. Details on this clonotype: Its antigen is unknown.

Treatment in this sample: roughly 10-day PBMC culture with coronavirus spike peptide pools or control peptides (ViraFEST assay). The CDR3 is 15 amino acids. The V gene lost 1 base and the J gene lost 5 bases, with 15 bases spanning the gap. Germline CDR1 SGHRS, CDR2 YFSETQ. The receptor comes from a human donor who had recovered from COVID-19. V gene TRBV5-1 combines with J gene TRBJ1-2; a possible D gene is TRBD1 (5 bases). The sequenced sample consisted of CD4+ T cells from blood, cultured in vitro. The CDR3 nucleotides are TGCGCCAGCAGCTTGAATATACAGGCTGATTATGGCTACACCTTC. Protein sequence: CASSLNIQADYGYTF.